This T cell receptor delta chain was obtained from a study of γδ T cells in repeated Plasmodium falciparum infection. Study-level information: The natural-infection arm compared Malian children under seasonal malaria with matched Australian children. Sampling occurred at baseline, pre-infection for selected infections, and 21 days post-infection.

Sequencing covered both gamma and delta TCR chains per sample. TCRdb ran CATT on the multiplex PCR reads. The sample includes about 48,000 delta-chain clones, 1.6% seen only once; the top ten take about 9.1%. With regard to this clone: With a far larger clone one base away, a read error is the likely cause. This CDR3 is also generated by other DNA sequences in the sample.

The source material was gamma-delta T cells from blood. This clonotype originated in a pool of human donors (malaria-infected and uninfected, not separated).

The CDR3 reads CACDSWHTYTDKLIF. CDR3 nucleotide sequence: TGTGCCTGTGACTCCTGGCACACTTACACCGATAAGCTCATCTTT. The V gene call reads TRDV2; no J gene was called. Germline CDR1 is GEAIGNYY and CDR2 is EKD. The CDR3 has 15 residues.